The 14 T cell receptor beta chains below all came from one sample that was sequenced in a study of cytomegalovirus exposure and HLA in healthy donors. The study ran its PCR with 60 Vbeta and 13 Jbeta primers. Measured with immunoSEQ multiplex PCR; TCRdb has only the in-frame clones, and not every one. The sample shows around 160,000 clones, about 75% of them seen only once. The material sequenced was PBMCs. These receptors all come from a man in his fifties in good health and CMV-seropositive.

The rearrangement uses TRBV7-3 and TRBJ2-3, with a possible D match to TRBD1 (7 bases). Germline V gene lookup returns CDR1 SGHTA and CDR2 FQGTGA. V was trimmed by 1 base and J by 1 base, leaving 15 bases between them. The CDR3 is 17 amino acids. CDR3 DNA sequence: TGTGCCAGCAGCTTAATCGGCCAGGGGGAGGGCACAGATACGCAGTATTTT. This encodes CASSLIGQGEGTDTQYF.

The chain couples TRBV21-1 to TRBJ2-5; the DNA was not compared with TRBD1, the D call given in the table. TRBV21-1 is a pseudogene locus. The CDR3 totals 14 residues. The CDR3 DNA sequence: TGTGCCAGCAGCAAAGGACAGAGTCAAGAGACCCAGTACTTC. As protein: CASSKGQSQETQYF.

V gene TRBV21-1 combines with J gene TRBJ1-1; the D call in the table, TRBD1, was not verified against the DNA. TRBV21-1 is deemed a pseudogene. This CDR3 region has 15 residues. Written as DNA, the CDR3 is TGTGCCAGCAGCAGGGCCGGGACAGGGGAACATAAAGCTTTCTTT. Translating gives CASSRAGTGEHKAFF.

This clone was recorded once. Other DNA sequences in this sample translate to the same CDR3. V gene TRBV7-2 combines with J gene TRBJ2-6; a possible D gene is TRBD1 (6 bases). The V end lost 2 bases, the J end lost 2 bases, and 7 bases lay between the germline ends. Germline CDR1 SGHTA, CDR2 FQGNSA. The CDR3 totals 15 residues. The CDR3 region is CASSLTGTGANVLTF. DNA of the CDR3: TGTGCCAGCAGCTTAACAGGGACTGGGGCCAACGTCCTGACTTTC.

The V call is TRBV5-4, the J call TRBJ2-3; 9 bases match TRBD2. Germline V lookup: CDR1 SGHNT, CDR2 YYREEE (reference sequence). The length of the CDR3 is 15 residues. Unmatched junction bases numbered 6, after V lost 2 bases and J lost 5 bases. The CDR3 sequence: CASSLERGAGDTQYF. The CDR3 DNA reads TGTGCCAGCAGCTTAGAGCGGGGGGCCGGAGATACGCAGTATTTT.

The V call is TRBV19, the J call TRBJ1-2; D is unresolved. With 5 bases removed from V and 1 base from J, the gap between germline ends came to 11 bases. The CDR3 runs 14 residues. CDR1 LNHDA and CDR2 SQIVND come from the germline V gene (reference sequence). The CDR3 loop reads CASSFMADNYGYTF. The CDR3, as DNA: TGTGCCAGTAGTTTTATGGCAGATAACTATGGCTACACCTTC.

This CDR3 reads CASRAKTGGGTEAFF. In nucleotides, the CDR3 is TGTGCCAGCAGAGCGAAGACAGGGGGGGGCACTGAAGCTTTCTTT. The chain joins TRBV2 to TRBJ1-1, with 9 bases that match TRBD1. The CDR3 has 15 residues. Germline CDR1 reads SNHLY; CDR2 reads FYNNEI. The trim removed 6 bases at V and 4 bases at J, leaving 9 bases unmatched. The full variable domain, rest sourced from reference TRBV2 and TRBJ1-1, is EPEVTQTPSHQVTQMGQEVILRCVPISNHLYFYWYRQILGQKVEFLVSFYNNEISEKSEIFDDQFSVERPDGSNFTLKIRSTKLEDSAMYFCASRAKTGGGTEAFFGQGTRLTVV.

This clone was found once. V is TRBV18 and J is TRBJ2-3; 10 bases are a match to TRBD1. This CDR3 is 16 amino acids long. The V gene's germline CDR1 is KGHSH and CDR2 LQKENI. J lost 4 bases, V lost 5 bases, and 9 bases had no gene match. The CDR3 loop reads CASSYYVGTGADTQYF. The CDR3 DNA reads as TGTGCCAGCTCATACTATGTAGGGACAGGGGCAGATACGCAGTATTTT.

The J gene is TRBJ2-5, the V gene TRBV18; the D gene is possibly TRBD2 (6 bases). This CDR3 is built from 16 residues. V was pared by 4 bases and J by 4 bases, with 19 bases between. Germline V CDR1 and CDR2: KGHSH, LQKENI. In DNA, the CDR3 is TGTGCCAGCTCACGCGCCCTTATAGCGGCCAGAGAGACCCAGTACTTC. Protein product: CASSRALIAARETQYF.

Points on this clone: The junction differs from germline at one of its ends, possibly a read error. The chain joins TRBV29-1 to TRBJ1-4; 9 bases line up with TRBD1. The CDR3 extends over 16 amino acids. Germline CDR1 SQVTM, CDR2 ANQGSEA. CDR3 sequence (DNA): TGCAGCGTCGAAGGGGGACAGGGTAATACTAATGAAAAACTGTTTTTT. This translates into CSVEGGQGNTNEKLFF.

The chain carries TRBV19 and TRBJ1-2; TRBD1 matches at 8 bases. The CDR3 is made up of 17 amino acids. Trimming at V came to 7 bases and at J to 1 base, leaving 14 bases not matched to a gene. Germline-derived CDR1 and CDR2 are LNHDA and SQIVND (reference sequence). The DNA of the CDR3 is TGTGCCAGTATCCCCGGGACAGGAGATATCGTTAACTATGGCTACACCTTC. Its protein product is CASIPGTGDIVNYGYTF.

The rearrangement joins TRBV7-8 to TRBJ2-1; the D is unclear. CDR3 size: 14 residues. Germline CDR1 reads SGHVS; CDR2 reads FQNEAQ. V dropped 2 bases and J dropped 4 bases, with 9 bases sitting between them. The CDR3 loop reads CASSLLEKYNEQFF. For the CDR3, the DNA is TGTGCCAGCAGCTTACTCGAGAAATACAATGAGCAGTTCTTC.

The CDR3 nucleotides are TGTGCCAGCACGCGGGCGCGGACAGATACGCAGTATTTT. It is translated as CASTRARTDTQYF. The rearrangement links TRBV18 to TRBJ2-3; weak D call: TRBD2 (5 bases). This CDR3 is 13 amino acids long. V was trimmed by 8 bases and J by 3 bases, leaving 12 bases between them. Per germline, CDR1 KGHSH and CDR2 LQKENI. Supplemented by reference TRBV18 and TRBJ2-3, the full variable domain reads NAGVMQNPRHLVRRRGQEARLRCSPMKGHSHVYWYRQLPEEGLKFMVYLQKENIIDESGMPKERFSAEFPKEGPSILRIQQVVRGDSAAYFCASTRARTDTQYFGPGTRLTVL.

The count of this clone is one. This sequence joins TRBV7-2 and TRBJ2-4; perhaps TRBD1 as D (6 bases). Trimming left V 5 bases short and J 0 bases short, with 20 bases between. CDR1 and CDR2 from the germline V gene are SGHTA and FQGNSA. This CDR3 is 18 amino acids long. The CDR3 DNA reads TGTGCCAGCAGCCCCGGACACAGGGCCACACTAGCCAAAAACATTCAGTACTTC. Protein: CASSPGHRATLAKNIQYF.